These T cell receptor beta chains were read from a single sample in a study of CD8 T cells in Susac syndrome. TCRdb used MiXCR to reprocess the immunoSEQ multiplex PCR reads, holding one entry per CDR3 protein. The sample gives roughly 330,000 distinct CDR3 sequences, roughly nine tenths of which show up once; about 0.07% is in the top ten. Sequenced: CD4+ T cells from PBMCs. The receptors come from a human donor with multiple sclerosis. CDR3s include the opening cysteine and the closing phenylalanine or tryptophan. The D gene is left open where the match is weak. Clone size is given for some rows only: seen once, a few or many times, or a class if the clone is expanded.

clone size	V gene	J gene	CDR3 length	D gene	CDR3 protein	CDR3 DNA
NA	TRBV29-1	TRBJ1-6	18	NA	CSVEGGKRAQLLNSPLHF	TGCAGCGTTGAAGGGGGTAAAAGGGCCCAACTCCTAAATTCACCCCTCCACTTT
NA	TRBV7-9	TRBJ2-1	14	TRBD1	CASSMTGTGVVAFF	TGTGCCAGCAGCATGACCGGGACAGGGGTAGTGGCGTTCTTC
NA	TRBV20-1	TRBJ1-1	18	NA	CSASTFSGQLRGDTEAFF	TGCAGTGCTAGCACGTTCAGCGGACAACTTCGAGGGGACACTGAAGCTTTCTTT
NA	TRBV15	TRBJ1-2	14	TRBD1	CATSRGGGFYGYTF	TGTGCCACCAGCAGAGGAGGGGGCTTCTATGGCTACACCTTC
NA	TRBV9	TRBJ1-3	18	TRBD1	CASSVDWTGRFSGNTIYF	TGTGCCAGCAGCGTAGATTGGACAGGCCGTTTCTCTGGAAACACCATATATTTT
NA	TRBV20-1	TRBJ2-5	13	NA	CSASGRGGETQYF	TGCAGTGCTAGCGGGAGAGGCGGAGAGACCCAGTACTTC
NA	TRBV3-1	TRBJ2-5	15	NA	CASSLTGATIETQYF	TGTGCCAGCAGCTTGACAGGCGCGACAATAGAGACCCAGTACTTC
NA	TRBV5-1	TRBJ2-1	17	NA	CASSLVTGRSSYNEQFF	TGCGCCAGCAGCTTGGTTACCGGTCGAAGCTCCTACAATGAGCAGTTCTTC
NA	TRBV2	TRBJ2-2	16	TRBD2	CASSVLAGDNTGELFF	TGTGCCAGCAGTGTCCTAGCGGGGGATAACACCGGGGAGCTGTTTTTT
NA	TRBV20-1	TRBJ2-1	19	NA	CSASRQGLVTNPTYNEQFF	TGCAGTGCTAGCCGGCAGGGGCTTGTGACAAACCCAACCTACAATGAGCAGTTCTTC
NA	TRBV5-5	TRBJ2-1	15	TRBD2	CASSLEGLAGNEQFF	TGTGCCAGCAGCTTGGAGGGACTAGCGGGAAATGAGCAGTTCTTC
NA	TRBV2	TRBJ2-1	14	NA	CASSKGTPRNEQFF	TGTGCCAGCAGTAAAGGGACACCAAGGAATGAGCAGTTCTTC
NA	TRBV19	TRBJ1-1	13	NA	CASRVQGNTEAFF	TGTGCCAGTAGGGTACAGGGAAACACTGAAGCTTTCTTT
NA	TRBV5-6	TRBJ1-4	16	TRBD1	CASSYGQVWGNEKLFF	TGTGCCAGCAGTTATGGACAGGTTTGGGGGAATGAAAAACTGTTTTTT
NA	TRBV6-1	TRBJ1-2	15	NA	CASTPGPLTNYGYTF	TGTGCCAGCACGCCGGGTCCACTAACTAACTATGGCTACACCTTC
once	TRBV9	TRBJ2-2	14	NA	CASSVALGSGELFF	TGTGCCAGCAGCGTAGCTCTGGGGTCCGGGGAGCTGTTTTTT
NA	TRBV27	TRBJ2-2	14	NA	CASSLRQGIGELFF	TGTGCCAGCAGTTTAAGGCAGGGGATCGGGGAGCTGTTTTTT
few	TRBV9	TRBJ2-3	14	NA	CASSVGGDTDTQYF	TGTGCCAGCAGCGTAGGCGGAGACACAGATACGCAGTATTTT
NA	TRBV2	TRBJ2-7	13	NA	CASSDVLNYEQYF	TGTGCCAGCAGTGATGTTCTGAACTACGAGCAGTACTTC
NA	TRBV12-3/TRBV12-4	TRBJ1-6	14	NA	CASSPRRGNSPLHF	TGTGCCAGCAGTCCCCGCAGGGGCAATTCACCCCTCCACTTT
NA	TRBV5-4	TRBJ2-3	16	NA	CASSSQAGSYTDTQYF	TGTGCCAGCAGCTCCCAGGCGGGATCTTACACAGATACGCAGTATTTT
NA	TRBV20-1	TRBJ1-5	14	NA	CSASRGVRNQPQHF	TGCAGTGCTAGTCGGGGGGTACGCAATCAGCCCCAGCATTTT
NA	TRBV30	TRBJ1-6	12	NA	CAWNNRNSPLHF	TGTGCCTGGAACAACCGTAATTCACCCCTCCACTTT
NA	TRBV5-1	TRBJ2-5	13	NA	CASGPLGGETQYF	TGCGCCAGCGGTCCCTTGGGTGGCGAGACCCAGTACTTC
NA	TRBV7-8	TRBJ2-2	16	NA	CASRFNLQANTGELFF	TGTGCCAGCAGGTTCAACCTACAGGCGAACACCGGGGAGCTGTTTTTT
NA	TRBV29-1	TRBJ1-5	14	NA	CSVTMGYSNQPQHF	TGCAGCGTTACGATGGGGTATAGCAATCAGCCCCAGCATTTT
NA	TRBV7-2	TRBJ2-5	17	TRBD2	CASSYRRAGLDQKTQYF	TGTGCCAGCAGCTACCGAAGAGCGGGACTCGATCAGAAGACCCAGTACTTC
NA	TRBV6-1	TRBJ1-2	14	NA	CASSEVWGLSGYTF	TGTGCCAGCAGTGAAGTGTGGGGGCTAAGTGGCTACACCTTC
NA	TRBV19	TRBJ2-2	16	TRBD2	CASNQSGREGTGELFF	TGTGCCAGTAACCAAAGCGGGAGGGAAGGGACCGGGGAGCTGTTTTTT
few	TRBV12-5	TRBJ1-6	16	TRBD1	CASGLGPRTGNSPLHF	TGTGCTAGTGGTTTGGGACCAAGGACAGGGAATTCACCCCTCCACTTT
NA	TRBV14	TRBJ2-5	13	NA	CASSQYGTETQYF	TGTGCCAGCAGCCAATACGGGACCGAGACCCAGTACTTC